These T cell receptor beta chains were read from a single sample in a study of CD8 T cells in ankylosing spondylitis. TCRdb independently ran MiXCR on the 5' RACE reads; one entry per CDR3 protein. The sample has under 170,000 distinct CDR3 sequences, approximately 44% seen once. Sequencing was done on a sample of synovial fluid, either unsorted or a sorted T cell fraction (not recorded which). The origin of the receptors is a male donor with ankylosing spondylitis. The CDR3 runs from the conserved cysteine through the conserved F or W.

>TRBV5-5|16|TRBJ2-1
CASSLARLAGLNEQFF
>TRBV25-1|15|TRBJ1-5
CARSMRLGADQPQHF
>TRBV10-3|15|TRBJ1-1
CAISESRHLNTEAFF
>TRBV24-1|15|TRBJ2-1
CATSDRGTGFNEQFF
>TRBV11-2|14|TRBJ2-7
CASSRQVGGYEQYF
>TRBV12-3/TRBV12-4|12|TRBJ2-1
CASSQTTDEQFF
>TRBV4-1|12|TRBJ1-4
CASSQWGEKLFF
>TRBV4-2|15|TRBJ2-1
CASSQVDYLGDEQFF
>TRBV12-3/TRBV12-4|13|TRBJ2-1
CASSLILDNEQFF
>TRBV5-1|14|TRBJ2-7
CASSFGDPNYEQYF
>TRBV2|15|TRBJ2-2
CASSVRLPYTGELFF
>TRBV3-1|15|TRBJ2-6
CASSPAFSGANVLTF
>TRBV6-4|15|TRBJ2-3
CASSVVAGSTDTQYF
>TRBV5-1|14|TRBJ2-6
CASSPIAGANVLTF
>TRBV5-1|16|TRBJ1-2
CASREEITGGRYGYTF
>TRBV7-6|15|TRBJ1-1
CASSLGRGEVTEAFF
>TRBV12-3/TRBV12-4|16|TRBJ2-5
CASTAWPGQGQETQYF
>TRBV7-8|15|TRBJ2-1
CASRPGGYSYNEQFF
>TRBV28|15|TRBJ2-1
CASSVLAGGPNEQFF
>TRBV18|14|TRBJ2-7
CASSPERGLYEQYF
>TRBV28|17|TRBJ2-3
CASSLSPLAGAADTQYF
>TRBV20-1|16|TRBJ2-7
CSARGLAGGPYWEQYF
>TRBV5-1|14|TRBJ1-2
CASSWFGVTDGYTF
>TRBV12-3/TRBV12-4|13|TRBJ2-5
CASRGDSTWTQYF
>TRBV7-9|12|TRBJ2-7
CASSFPGDEQYF
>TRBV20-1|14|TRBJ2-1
CSAGTSGGINEQFF
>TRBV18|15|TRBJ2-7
CASSPKGLISYEQYF
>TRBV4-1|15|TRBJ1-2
CASSQDQGQYYGYTF
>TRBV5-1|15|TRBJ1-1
CASSRRTGWNTEAFF
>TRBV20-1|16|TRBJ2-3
CSARDLGSAITDTQYF
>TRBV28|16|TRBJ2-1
CASSLSRRGSYNEQFF
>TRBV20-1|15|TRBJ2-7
CSARASDQGVYEQYF
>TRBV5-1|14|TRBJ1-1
CASSSGQGVLDAFF
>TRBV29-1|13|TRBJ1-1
CSQTGRGHTEAFF
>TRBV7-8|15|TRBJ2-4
CASSLRGGGEDIQYF